Listed here are 26 T cell receptor beta chains from one sample, sequenced in a study of spatial heterogeneity in lung cancer. Stated time point: sample taken at primary tumor resection. Unsorted samples of tumor, nontumor lung or frozen PBMC had their whole RNA sequenced. TCRdb called the 5' RACE reads again in MiXCR, with one record for every CDR3 protein. The data hold approximately 20,000 distinct CDR3 sequences, with 4.6% observed a single time. Here the sequenced sample was PBMCs, taken at surgery. The source is a male donor with early-stage non-small cell lung cancer.

This clonotype was picked up many times. The V and J genes are TRBV5-6 and TRBJ2-7; 9 nucleotides line up with TRBD2. The J segment lost 2 bases and the V segment lost 3 bases, leaving 3 bases of the junction unmatched. CDR1 and CDR2 (germline): SGHDT, YYEEEE. The CDR3 has 14 residues. The CDR3 DNA is TGTGCCAGCAGCTCATTAGCGGGGGCCTACGAGCAGTACTTC. It yields the protein CASSSLAGAYEQYF.

This clonotype has a count of ten or more. The V call is TRBV5-1, the J call TRBJ2-5, with TRBD1 matching over 7 bases. In germline, CDR1 is SGHRS, CDR2 YFSETQ. With 7 bases clipped from V and 4 bases from J, the junction kept 7 bases outside the gene matches. The CDR3 contains 13 residues. CDR3 sequence (DNA): TGCGCCAGCCGATGGGACAGCCGAGAGACCCAGTACTTC. Residues: CASRWDSRETQYF.

Written as DNA, the CDR3 is TGTGCCAGCAGCTTCGGTTCAGCCGGGGAGCTGTTTTTT. Protein sequence: CASSFGSAGELFF. This rearrangement joins TRBV5-5 to TRBJ2-2; D is unresolved. V dropped 2 bases and J dropped 6 bases, with 8 bases sitting between them. The CDR3 has 13 residues. Germline V gene data show CDR1 as SGHKS and CDR2 as YYEKEE (reference sequence).

Details on this clonotype: A much larger clone differs from this one at a single base, so this may be a read error. V is TRBV12-3 or TRBV12-4 and J is TRBJ1-1; D is possibly TRBD1 (6 bases). CDR3 length: 14 amino acids. The DNA of the CDR3 is TGTACCAGCAGTTCAGGACAGCCTAACACTGAAGCTTTCTTT. Its protein product is CTSSSGQPNTEAFF.

In its sample, this clonotype was seen many times. The chain joins TRBV7-8 to TRBJ2-3; TRBD1 is a possible D gene (6 bases). CDR1 is SGHVS, CDR2 FQNEAQ, per germline. With 1 base removed from V and 8 bases from J, the gap between germline ends came to 13 bases. This CDR3 contains 14 residues. CDR3: CASSLDYAGVTQYF. The CDR3, as DNA: TGTGCCAGCAGCTTAGATTACGCAGGGGTTACGCAGTATTTT.

The CDR3 is CASSPGQNNEQFF. The CDR3 DNA reads TGTGCCAGCTCACCTGGACAGAACAATGAGCAGTTCTTC. This chain joins TRBV18 and TRBJ2-1; perhaps TRBD1 as D (6 bases). The ends were cut back, 3 bases at V and 5 bases at J, with 8 bases in the middle. The CDR3 is made up of 13 amino acids. The V gene's germline CDR1 is KGHSH and CDR2 LQKENI.

This clonotype was seen ten or more times. The CDR3 DNA reads TGTGCCAGCAGTTTCTCGGCTAGCGGGAGCTCCTACGAGCAGTACTTC. Protein product: CASSFSASGSSYEQYF. The chain links TRBV12-3 or TRBV12-4 to TRBJ2-7; 10 nucleotides match TRBD2. The length of the CDR3 is 16 residues. The V gene end was trimmed by 3 bases and the J gene end by 0 bases; junction bases not matched to a gene: 5.

The table lists this clonotype with many counts. The chain has TRBV11-2 and TRBJ2-3; D possibly matches TRBD1 or TRBD2 (6 bases each). The CDR3 totals 16 residues. With 0 bases removed from V and 1 base from J, the gap between germline ends came to 11 bases. The germline gives CDR1 SGHAT, CDR2 FQNNGV. The DNA of the CDR3 is TGTGCCAGCAGCTTAGACCCGGGGGCCCGCACAGATACGCAGTATTTT. Its translation is CASSLDPGARTDTQYF.

This clonotype has a count of ten or more. This sequence joins TRBV5-1 and TRBJ1-3, with D possibly being TRBD1 (5 bases). The V end lost 3 bases, the J end lost 0 bases, and 13 bases lay between the germline ends. CDR3 size: 16 residues. Germline V lookup: CDR1 SGHRS, CDR2 YFSETQ. CDR3 nucleotide sequence: TGCGCCAGCAGCTCCGGGACGGTAGACTCTGGAAACACCATATATTTT. Amino acid sequence: CASSSGTVDSGNTIYF.

This clonotype came up many times. The chain recombines TRBV19 with TRBJ1-5; D remains ambiguous. CDR1 is LNHDA, CDR2 SQIVND, per germline (reference sequence). Trimming left V 5 bases short and J 5 bases short, with 16 bases between. The CDR3 length is 15 residues. CDR3 DNA: TGTGCCAGTAGTCCCTCCCCGGGGAGCCATCAGCCCCAGCATTTT. It translates to CASSPSPGSHQPQHF.

This clonotype was seen repeatedly, ten times or more. CDR3 DNA: TGTGCCAGCAGTCCGGGACAGAGCACAGATACGCAGTATTTT. Its translation: CASSPGQSTDTQYF. The chain links TRBV6-4 to TRBJ2-3, with 7 nucleotides matching TRBD1. The CDR3 has 14 residues. V dropped 5 bases and J dropped 0; count of bases not matched to a gene: 2. CDR1 and CDR2 (germline): MRHNA, SNTAGT.

This clonotype appeared many times. The rearrangement uses TRBV2 and TRBJ2-7, with D unresolved. V lost 6 bases, J lost 5 bases, and 11 bases lay in between. The CDR3 contains 12 residues. From germline, CDR1 is SNHLY and CDR2 FYNNEI. For the CDR3, the DNA is TGTGCCAGCAGGGACCCTGGGGACGAGCAGTACTTC. Protein: CASRDPGDEQYF.

By its share, this clonotype is medium-sized (0.01 to 0.1%). The rearrangement uses TRBV28 and TRBJ2-7, with D possibly being TRBD2 (6 bases). The CDR3 is made up of 12 amino acids. CDR1 is MDHEN and CDR2 is SYDVKM in the germline V gene. Trimming pared 6 bases from V and 7 bases from J, leaving 13 bases between. The CDR3 here is CASSSGGGEQYF. The CDR3 coding sequence is TGTGCCAGCAGCTCCGGGGGTGGAGAGCAGTACTTC.

By proportion, this clonotype is medium-sized. This sequence joins TRBV4-3 and TRBJ1-2; D possibly corresponds to TRBD1 (6 bases). Trimming pared 0 bases from V and 4 bases from J, leaving 9 bases between. This CDR3 is 14 amino acids long. CDR1 and CDR2 from the germline V gene are LGHNA and YSLEER. The CDR3 loop reads CASSQDRGGYGYTF. As DNA, the CDR3 is TGCGCCAGCAGCCAAGACAGGGGCGGCTATGGCTACACCTTC.

This clonotype was seen repeatedly, ten times or more. The rearrangement joins TRBV20-1 to TRBJ2-7; TRBD2 is a possible D gene (6 bases). V was cut by 6 bases and J by 9 bases, with 21 bases left in between. CDR1 and CDR2 from the germline V gene are DFQATT and SNEGSKA (reference sequence). The CDR3 has 13 amino acids. CDR3 nucleotides: TGCAGTGCCTCCCGGCCGGAGGGCCTAGGGCAGTACTTC. This codes for CSASRPEGLGQYF.

In its sample, this clonotype ranks as medium-sized. The genes are TRBV5-1 and TRBJ2-7, with D perhaps being TRBD1 or TRBD2 (5 bases each). Germline values: CDR1 SGHRS, CDR2 YFSETQ. V lost 6 bases, J lost 4 bases, and 17 bases lay in between. The CDR3 totals 14 residues. This CDR3 reads CASTQGRSGYEQYF. The DNA for the CDR3 is TGCGCCAGCACTCAGGGCCGGTCGGGGTACGAGCAGTACTTC.

At least ten counts were recorded for this clonotype. The chain couples TRBV7-6 to TRBJ1-2; D gene unclear. The CDR3 is made up of 13 amino acids. Germline CDR1 is SGHVS and CDR2 is FNYEAQ. Trimming cost V 5 bases and J 4 bases, with 11 bases left between them. The CDR3 loop is CASSPDGFYGYTF. CDR3 in DNA: TGTGCCAGCAGCCCCGACGGCTTCTATGGCTACACCTTC.

This clonotype was seen many times. The CDR3 spells CASSPGRDNEQFF. Written as DNA, the CDR3 is TGTGCCAGCTCACCGGGCAGGGACAATGAGCAGTTCTTC. The V gene is TRBV18, the J gene TRBJ2-1, with a tentative D call TRBD1 (5 bases). This CDR3 is 13 amino acids long. The germline V and J ends were trimmed by 3 bases and 5 bases, with 8 bases remaining between them. The germline V gene has CDR1 KGHSH and CDR2 LQKENI.

V gene TRBV6-1 combines with J gene TRBJ1-5; the D gene is possibly TRBD1 (5 bases). Trimming stripped 1 base from V and 4 bases from J, with 11 bases between. Germline loops: CDR1 MNHNS, CDR2 SASEGT. CDR3 length equals 15 residues. The CDR3 loop reads CASSEDGALNQPQHF. The CDR3 DNA reads as TGTGCCAGCAGTGAAGACGGGGCATTGAATCAGCCCCAGCATTTT.

The chain joins TRBV5-6 to TRBJ2-1, with 9 bases lining up with TRBD2. V was pared by 5 bases and J by 5 bases, with 8 bases of the junction left unmatched. This CDR3 is 15 amino acids long. Germline V lookup: CDR1 SGHDT, CDR2 YYEEEE. The CDR3 is CASRRGLAGDNEQFF. CDR3 DNA: TGTGCCAGCAGGAGGGGACTAGCTGGCGACAATGAGCAGTTCTTC.

In its sample, this clonotype was seen many times. This chain links TRBV7-9 with TRBJ1-6; D is uncertain. V was pared by 6 bases and J by 6 bases, with 12 bases between. This CDR3 spans 14 amino acids. The germline V gene has CDR1 SEHNR and CDR2 FQNEAQ (reference sequence). CDR3 in amino acids: CASSPDTGNSPLHF. CDR3 bases: TGTGCCAGCAGTCCAGACACCGGTAATTCACCCCTCCACTTT.

This clonotype was observed a few times. The CDR3 protein is CAISPSGTGYGYTF. For the CDR3, the DNA is TGTGCCATCAGTCCCTCAGGGACAGGGTATGGCTACACCTTC. The chain links TRBV10-3 to TRBJ1-2; 9 bases map to TRBD1. V dropped 5 bases and J dropped 5; count of bases not matched to a gene: 6. CDR1 and CDR2 (germline): ENHRY, SYGVKD. The CDR3 contains 14 residues.

As regards this clonotype: Being one base from a much bigger clone, this may be a read error. The V call is TRBV11-2, the J call TRBJ2-7; TRBD2 matches at 7 bases. The CDR3 is 13 residues long. After removal of 3 bases from V and 3 bases from J, the junction contained 2 bases not matched to a gene. The germline V gene encodes CDR1 SGHAT and CDR2 FQNNGV. CDR3 nucleotide sequence: TGTGCCAGCAGCTTCCGGACTAGCTACGAGCAGTACTTC. The encoded protein is CASSFRTSYEQYF.

This clonotype was counted many times. The gene calls are TRBV20-1 and TRBJ2-2; no clear D. V was trimmed by 1 base and J by 0 bases, leaving 12 bases between them. Germline V gene sequence: CDR1 DFQATT, CDR2 SNEGSKA (reference sequence). CDR3 size: 16 residues. The CDR3 bases are TGCAGTGCTAGAGTTTCCCAGACCGCGAACACCGGGGAGCTGTTTTTT. Protein product: CSARVSQTANTGELFF.

This clonotype was seen a handful of times. The chain has TRBV27 and TRBJ2-6; D may be TRBD1 (5 bases). The CDR3 has 17 amino acids. Trimming removed 4 bases from V and 4 bases from J, with 17 bases in between. Germline V lookup: CDR1 MNHEY, CDR2 SMNVEV (reference sequence). CDR3 coding DNA: TGTGCCAGCAGTTCCATCTACAGGCCCCCGGGGGCCAACGTCCTGACTTTC. Its translation: CASSSIYRPPGANVLTF.

This clonotype was detected ten times or more. This sequence joins TRBV18 and TRBJ1-5, with 8 nucleotides matching TRBD1. Germline-derived CDR1 and CDR2 are KGHSH and LQKENI. Trimming took 3 bases from V and 8 from J; bases not matched to a gene: 6. The CDR3 covers 14 residues. For the CDR3, the DNA is TGTGCCAGCTCACCGACAGGGGCGGGAGAGCCCCAGCATTTT. This codes for CASSPTGAGEPQHF.